The rows below give T cell receptor beta chains drawn from one sample of a study of blood T cell repertoires in COVID-19. Generated by immunoSEQ multiplex PCR, the TCRdb table keeps only in-frame clones and is missing some. Of tens of thousands of clones listed, about 83% are singletons. Sequenced input: peripheral blood. The receptors were gathered from an elderly man with acute or convalescent COVID-19. Both conserved end residues are part of each CDR3. The order of the fields is V gene, clone size, CDR3 length, CDR3 protein. The size field is filled for only some rows; it gives once, few, many or a size class.

TRBV5-1 | NA | 14 | CASSPGDSNYGYTF
TRBV18 | NA | 16 | CASSAQGHIPTDTQYF
TRBV5-4 | NA | 13 | CASRLARENIQYF
TRBV6-5 | NA | 16 | CASSYFGGTNTGELFF
TRBV6-5 | NA | 15 | CASRRSGTLQETQYF
TRBV5-1 | NA | 12 | CASSLAHNEQFF
TRBV28 | NA | 14 | CASSLVQRTDEQYF
TRBV6-5 | NA | 14 | CASSYTGQGIGYTF
TRBV7-2 | NA | 16 | CASSLVAGANTGELFF
TRBV6-5 | NA | 15 | CASRLTAASNSPLHF
TRBV6-6 | NA | 16 | CASSGQISSYNSPLHF
TRBV2 | NA | 13 | CASSAETRNEQFF
TRBV7-3 | once | 13 | CASSSGLWGEQFF
TRBV19 | NA | 13 | CASSDSGAETQYF
TRBV10-2 | NA | 17 | CASSEPTDVKEGEKLFF
TRBV6-2/TRBV6-3 | NA | 17 | CASSAPTGGNLAGELFF
TRBV18 | NA | 16 | CASSPPRGGLNTEAFF
TRBV6-2/TRBV6-3 | NA | 15 | CASSYSNRANTEAFF
TRBV29-1 | NA | 12 | CSVERTQETQYF
TRBV6-2/TRBV6-3 | NA | 14 | CASSFSRTNTEAFF
TRBV5-1 | NA | 15 | CASSLSAGGQETQYF
TRBV4-3 | NA | 15 | CASSQQGYSGNTIYF
TRBV4-3 | NA | 15 | CASSQDLTGRQPQHF
TRBV12-5 | NA | 13 | CASGLDRTYGYTF
TRBV5-8 | NA | 15 | CASSPWGGGNQPQHF
TRBV7-2 | NA | 17 | CASSSSLAGGLTDTQYF
TRBV19 | NA | 15 | CASSRPEAGNQPQHF